The sequence of this T cell receptor (beta chain) was determined in a study of blood T cell repertoires in COVID-19. Study-level information: Acute-phase and convalescent COVID-19 samples originated in the United States, Italy and Spain. PBMCs, B-cell-depleted T cells, or T cells provided the cDNA or gDNA that made up the material.

Authors' processing steps: Estimated nucleated cell counts came from reference gene primer amplification. The repertoire was sequenced with immunoSEQ multiplex PCR; TCRdb's copy has only in-frame clones and lacks some. The V and J calls and the clone size are those of that table, but D and trimming were determined from the DNA. The data contain fewer than 150,000 clones, around 85% of them singletons. Germline CDR1 reads WSHSY; CDR2 reads SAAADI. The CDR3 is 13 residues long. Trimming cost V 8 bases and J 6 bases, with 14 bases left between them. The TCR originated in a human donor in a cohort sampled during active COVID-19. The J gene is TRBJ1-5, the V gene TRBV10-2; tentative D call: TRBD1 (6 bases). The source material was peripheral blood. In nucleotides, the CDR3 is TGCGCCAGCGTAGGACAGCTGCTTCAGCCCCAGCATTTT. Its protein is CASVGQLLQPQHF.